This record covers a single T cell receptor (beta chain). TCRdb keeps only in-frame clones here, not all; method: immunoSEQ multiplex PCR. The profile shows 50,000 to 65,000 clones, 85% to 90% of them singletons. The CDR3 sequence is 14 residues long. V shed 5 bases and J shed 0 bases, with 9 bases lying between them. Germline CDR1 SGHRS, CDR2 YFSETQ. This sample is drawn from a study of blood T cell repertoires in COVID-19. This TCR was sampled from a human donor in a cohort sampled during active COVID-19. The J gene is TRBJ2-1, the V gene TRBV5-1; no reliable D call. Material: peripheral blood. This chain's CDR3 is CASRVEVSYNEQFF. DNA of the CDR3: TGCGCCAGCAGGGTTGAGGTCTCCTACAATGAGCAGTTCTTC.